The TCR beta chain under discussion was sequenced for a study of cytomegalovirus exposure and HLA in healthy donors. Study-level points and caveats: Donors belonging to an Asian-associated ancestry cluster reportedly showed fewer N-insertions in productive TCRs than the roughly 670-donor mean, according to what a later analysis found.

This clone was observed a few times. Its target is unknown. In the PCR, 60 Vbeta and 13 Jbeta primers were used. TCRdb keeps only in-frame clones here, not all; method: immunoSEQ multiplex PCR. The table includes roughly 200,000 clones, approximately 78% detected once. CDR3 length: 14 amino acids. The ends lost 1 base at V and 8 bases at J; junction bases unmatched: 4. Germline CDR1 is SNHLY and CDR2 is FYNNEI. Sequenced material: PBMCs. The clonotype originates from a woman aged 40-49 years in good health and CMV-seronegative. The chain employs TRBV2 and TRBJ2-2, with TRBD2 identical over 7 bases. CDR3 nucleotides: TGTGCCAGCAGTGAAGTTGGCGGGAGTGGGGAGCTGTTTTTT. Residues: CASSEVGGSGELFF.